Listed below are T cell receptor beta chains from one sample, sequenced in a study of blood T cell repertoires in COVID-19. The table came from immunoSEQ multiplex PCR; TCRdb's copy has only in-frame clones and leaves some out. The sample carries roughly 150,000 clones, about four fifths recorded once. The sample was peripheral blood. All receptors come from a woman aged 55 to 70 with COVID-19, enrolled during active disease. CDR3s include the opening cysteine and the closing phenylalanine or tryptophan. Fields, in order: CDR3 protein, CDR3 DNA, J gene, clone size, V gene, D gene. A D gene is named only where the DNA matches it firmly. The size entry is marked missing in some rows and otherwise reads once, few, many or a size class.

CDR3aa: CASSKDTAGISISPLHF
CDR3nt: TGTGCCAGCAGCAAAGACACGGCGGGGATAAGTATTTCACCCCTCCACTTT
j_gene: TRBJ1-6
abundance: -
v_gene: TRBV7-6
d_gene: -

CDR3aa: CASSPRGQNTEAFF
CDR3nt: TGTGCCAGCAGCCCCAGGGGGCAGAACACTGAAGCTTTCTTT
j_gene: TRBJ1-1
abundance: -
v_gene: TRBV3-1/TRBV3-2
d_gene: TRBD1

CDR3aa: CASRGTGTGPYEQYF
CDR3nt: TGTGCCAGCAGAGGAACCGGGACAGGGCCCTACGAGCAGTACTTC
j_gene: TRBJ2-7
abundance: -
v_gene: TRBV27
d_gene: TRBD1

CDR3aa: CASSYNPLSAKPLAEQYF
CDR3nt: TGTGCCAGCAGTTACAATCCCCTTAGCGCCAAACCCCTCGCCGAGCAGTACTTC
j_gene: TRBJ2-7
abundance: -
v_gene: TRBV6-2/TRBV6-3
d_gene: -

CDR3aa: CASGSERSGSTEAFF
CDR3nt: TGTGCTAGTGGTTCCGAGAGGTCCGGCAGCACTGAAGCTTTCTTT
j_gene: TRBJ1-1
abundance: -
v_gene: TRBV12-5
d_gene: -

CDR3aa: CASNRSPNTGELFF
CDR3nt: TGTGCCAGTAACCGGAGCCCCAACACCGGGGAGCTGTTTTTT
j_gene: TRBJ2-2
abundance: once
v_gene: TRBV19
d_gene: -

CDR3aa: CASTPSYNEQFF
CDR3nt: TGTGCCAGCACCCCTTCTTACAATGAGCAGTTCTTC
j_gene: TRBJ2-1
abundance: -
v_gene: TRBV6-5
d_gene: -

CDR3aa: CASSLYPRSTDTQYF
CDR3nt: TGTGCCAGCAGCTTGTATCCCAGGAGCACAGATACGCAGTATTTT
j_gene: TRBJ2-3
abundance: -
v_gene: TRBV7-2
d_gene: -

CDR3aa: CASSQPGQGQPQHF
CDR3nt: TGCGCCAGCAGCCAACCTGGACAGGGTCAGCCCCAGCATTTT
j_gene: TRBJ1-5
abundance: once
v_gene: TRBV4-1
d_gene: TRBD1

CDR3aa: CSVESRDF
CDR3nt: TGCAGCGTTGAAAGCCGGGACTTC
j_gene: TRBJ2-5
abundance: -
v_gene: TRBV29-1
d_gene: -

CDR3aa: CASTTSGVDTQYF
CDR3nt: TGTGCCAGCACGACTAGCGGGGTAGATACGCAGTATTTT
j_gene: TRBJ2-3
abundance: -
v_gene: TRBV6-5
d_gene: TRBD2

CDR3aa: CASSLANGGATDTQYF
CDR3nt: TGCGCCAGCAGCTTGGCCAATGGCGGAGCCACAGATACGCAGTATTTT
j_gene: TRBJ2-3
abundance: -
v_gene: TRBV5-1
d_gene: -

CDR3aa: CASSVASRTRFDEQYF
CDR3nt: TGTGCCAGCAGCGTAGCTTCCAGGACTAGGTTCGACGAGCAGTACTTC
j_gene: TRBJ2-7
abundance: -
v_gene: TRBV9
d_gene: TRBD2

CDR3aa: CASTADRAYYGYTF
CDR3nt: TGTGCCAGCACTGCGGACAGGGCTTACTATGGCTACACCTTC
j_gene: TRBJ1-2
abundance: once
v_gene: TRBV2
d_gene: TRBD1

CDR3aa: CASSLVPGSALSANTGELFF
CDR3nt: TGCGCCAGCAGCTTGGTGCCTGGTAGCGCCTTGAGTGCGAACACCGGGGAGCTGTTTTTT
j_gene: TRBJ2-2
abundance: -
v_gene: TRBV5-1
d_gene: -

CDR3aa: CASSQDDPLREASTDTQYF
CDR3nt: TGCGCCAGCAGCCAAGATGACCCCCTGAGGGAGGCTAGCACAGATACGCAGTATTTT
j_gene: TRBJ2-3
abundance: few
v_gene: TRBV4-1
d_gene: -

CDR3aa: CASSFLPSLGLLSTEAFF
CDR3nt: TGTGCCAGCAGTTTTCTCCCATCGTTGGGGCTTCTAAGCACTGAAGCTTTCTTT
j_gene: TRBJ1-1
abundance: -
v_gene: TRBV6-2/TRBV6-3
d_gene: -

CDR3aa: CASSLLLATSTDTQYF
CDR3nt: TGTGCCAGCAGCTTATTACTCGCAACTAGCACAGATACGCAGTATTTT
j_gene: TRBJ2-3
abundance: once
v_gene: TRBV7-6
d_gene: -

CDR3aa: CASSLAGAGQPQHF
CDR3nt: TGTGCCAGCAGTTTGGCAGGGGCTGGTCAGCCCCAGCATTTT
j_gene: TRBJ1-5
abundance: -
v_gene: TRBV28
d_gene: -

CDR3aa: CASTLVTASSYNSPLHF
CDR3nt: TGTGCCAGCACCCTAGTGACAGCGAGCTCCTATAATTCACCCCTCCACTTT
j_gene: TRBJ1-6
abundance: -
v_gene: TRBV11-2
d_gene: -

CDR3aa: CASSLEGAAPEQFF
CDR3nt: TGTGCCAGCAGCTTGGAAGGGGCTGCTCCTGAGCAGTTCTTC
j_gene: TRBJ2-1
abundance: -
v_gene: TRBV5-5
d_gene: -

CDR3aa: CASSLVREGEQFF
CDR3nt: TGTGCCAGCAGCTTAGTGCGGGAAGGTGAGCAGTTCTTC
j_gene: TRBJ2-1
abundance: -
v_gene: TRBV7-2
d_gene: -

CDR3aa: CASSVGGGGTDTQYF
CDR3nt: TGTGCCAGCAGTGTGGGCGGGGGGGGCACAGATACGCAGTATTTT
j_gene: TRBJ2-3
abundance: -
v_gene: TRBV2
d_gene: TRBD2